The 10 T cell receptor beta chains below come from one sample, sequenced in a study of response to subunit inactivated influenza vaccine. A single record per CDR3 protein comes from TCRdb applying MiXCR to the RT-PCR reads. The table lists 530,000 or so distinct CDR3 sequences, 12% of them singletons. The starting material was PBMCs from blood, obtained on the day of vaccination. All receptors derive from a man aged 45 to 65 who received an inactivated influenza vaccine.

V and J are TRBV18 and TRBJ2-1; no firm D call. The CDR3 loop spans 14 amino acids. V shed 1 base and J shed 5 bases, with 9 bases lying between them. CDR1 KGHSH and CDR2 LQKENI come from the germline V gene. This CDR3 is CASSPLVSHNEQFF. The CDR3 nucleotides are TGTGCCAGCTCACCACTCGTTTCCCACAATGAGCAGTTCTTC.

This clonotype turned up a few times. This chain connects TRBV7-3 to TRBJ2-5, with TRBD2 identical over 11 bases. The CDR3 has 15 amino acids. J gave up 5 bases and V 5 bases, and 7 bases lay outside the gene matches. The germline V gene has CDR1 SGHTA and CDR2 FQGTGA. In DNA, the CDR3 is TGTGCCAGCAGCCCAACTAGCGGGGGCGTTGAGACCCAGTACTTC. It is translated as CASSPTSGGVETQYF.

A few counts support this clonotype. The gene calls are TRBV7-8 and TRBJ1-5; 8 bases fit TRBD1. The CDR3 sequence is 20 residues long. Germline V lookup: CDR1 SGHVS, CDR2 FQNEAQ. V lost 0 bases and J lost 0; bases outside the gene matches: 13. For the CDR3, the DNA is TGTGCCAGCAGCTTAGCCGGGACAGGTCGTATAACGATTAGCAATCAGCCCCAGCATTTT. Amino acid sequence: CASSLAGTGRITISNQPQHF. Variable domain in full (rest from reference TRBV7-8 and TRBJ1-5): GAGVSQSPRYKVAKRGQDVALRCDPISGHVSLFWYQQALGQGPEFLTYFQNEAQLDKSGLPSDRFFAERPEGSVSTLKIQRTQQEDSAVYLCASSLAGTGRITISNQPQHFGDGTRLSIL.

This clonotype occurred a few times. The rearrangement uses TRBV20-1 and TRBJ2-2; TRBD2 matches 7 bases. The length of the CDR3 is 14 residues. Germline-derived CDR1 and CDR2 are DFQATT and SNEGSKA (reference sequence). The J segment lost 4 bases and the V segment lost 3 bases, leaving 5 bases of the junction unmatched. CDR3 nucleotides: TGCAGTGCTAGCAGCGGGGAGAGCACCGGGGAGCTGTTTTTT. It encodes CSASSGESTGELFF.

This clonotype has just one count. The CDR3 nucleotides read TGTGCCAGTAGCCGGAAGGGACGGAGAGATACTGGGGAGCTGTTTTTT. Protein: CASSRKGRRDTGELFF. The chain couples TRBV19 to TRBJ2-2; tentatively, D is TRBD1 or TRBD2 (5 bases each). The CDR3 runs 16 residues. CDR1 and CDR2 from the germline V gene are LNHDA and SQIVND (reference sequence). V gave up 6 bases and J gave up 8 bases, with 22 bases separating them.

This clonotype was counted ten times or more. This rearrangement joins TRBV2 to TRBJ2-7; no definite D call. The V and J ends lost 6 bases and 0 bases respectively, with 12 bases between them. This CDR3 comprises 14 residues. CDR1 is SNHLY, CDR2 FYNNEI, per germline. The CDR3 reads CASRARGSSYEQYF. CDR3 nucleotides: TGTGCCAGCAGGGCCCGTGGCAGCTCCTACGAGCAGTACTTC.

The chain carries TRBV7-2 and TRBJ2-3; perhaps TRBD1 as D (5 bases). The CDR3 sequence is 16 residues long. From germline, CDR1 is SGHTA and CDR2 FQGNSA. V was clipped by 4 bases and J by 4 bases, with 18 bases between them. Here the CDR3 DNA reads TGTGCCAGCAGCTCAAGGGGTGGTTACGCGGCAGATACGCAGTATTTT. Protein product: CASSSRGGYAADTQYF.

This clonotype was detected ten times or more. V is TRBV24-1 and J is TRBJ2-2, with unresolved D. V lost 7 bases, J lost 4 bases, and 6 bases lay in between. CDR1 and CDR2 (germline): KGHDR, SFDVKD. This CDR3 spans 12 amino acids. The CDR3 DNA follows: TGTGCCACCAGCCGAGGCACCGGGGAGCTGTTTTTT. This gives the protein CATSRGTGELFF.

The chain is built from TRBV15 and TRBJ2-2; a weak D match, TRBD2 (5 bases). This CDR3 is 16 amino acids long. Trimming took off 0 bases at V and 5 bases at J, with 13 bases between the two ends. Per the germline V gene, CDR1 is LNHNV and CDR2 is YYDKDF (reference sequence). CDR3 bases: TGTGCCACCAGCAGAGATCCCATCGGGGTAACCGGGGAGCTGTTTTTT. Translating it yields CATSRDPIGVTGELFF.

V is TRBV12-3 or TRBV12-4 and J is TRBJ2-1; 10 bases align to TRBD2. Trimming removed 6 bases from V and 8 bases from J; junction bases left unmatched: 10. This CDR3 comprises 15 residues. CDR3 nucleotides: TGTGCCAGCAGCGCGGGGACTAGCGCCTTTTATGAGCAGTTCTTC. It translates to CASSAGTSAFYEQFF.